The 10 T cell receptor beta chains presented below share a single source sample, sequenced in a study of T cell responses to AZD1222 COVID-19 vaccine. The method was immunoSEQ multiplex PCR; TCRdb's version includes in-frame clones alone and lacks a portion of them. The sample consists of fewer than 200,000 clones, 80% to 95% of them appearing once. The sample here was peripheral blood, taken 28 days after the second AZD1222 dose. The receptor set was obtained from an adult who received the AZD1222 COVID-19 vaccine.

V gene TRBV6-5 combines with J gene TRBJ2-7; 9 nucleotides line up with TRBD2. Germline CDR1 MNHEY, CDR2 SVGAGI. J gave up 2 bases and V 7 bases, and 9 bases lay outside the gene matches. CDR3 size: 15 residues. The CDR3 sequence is CASTPRGGRAYEQYF. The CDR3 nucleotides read TGTGCCAGCACCCCCCGGGGCGGGAGGGCCTACGAGCAGTACTTC.

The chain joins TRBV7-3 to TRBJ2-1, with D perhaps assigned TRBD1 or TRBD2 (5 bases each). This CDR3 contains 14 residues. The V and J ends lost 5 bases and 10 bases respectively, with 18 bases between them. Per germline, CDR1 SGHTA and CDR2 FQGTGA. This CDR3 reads CASSPDPGPSEQFF. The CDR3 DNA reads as TGTGCCAGCAGCCCCGACCCGGGGCCCTCGGAGCAGTTCTTC.

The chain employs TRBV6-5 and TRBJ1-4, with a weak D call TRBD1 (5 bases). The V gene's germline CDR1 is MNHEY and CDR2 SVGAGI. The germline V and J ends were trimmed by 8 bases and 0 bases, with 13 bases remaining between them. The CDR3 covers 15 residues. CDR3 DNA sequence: TGTGCCAGCGCTAGGGGCCCAGCAACTAATGAAAAACTGTTTTTT. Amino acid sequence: CASARGPATNEKLFF.

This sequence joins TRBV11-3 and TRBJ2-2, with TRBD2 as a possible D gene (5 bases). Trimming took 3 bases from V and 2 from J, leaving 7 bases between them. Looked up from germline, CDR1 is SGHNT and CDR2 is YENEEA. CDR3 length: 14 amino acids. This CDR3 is CASSFRGNTGELFF. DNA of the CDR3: TGTGCCAGCAGCTTTCGGGGAAACACCGGGGAGCTGTTTTTT.

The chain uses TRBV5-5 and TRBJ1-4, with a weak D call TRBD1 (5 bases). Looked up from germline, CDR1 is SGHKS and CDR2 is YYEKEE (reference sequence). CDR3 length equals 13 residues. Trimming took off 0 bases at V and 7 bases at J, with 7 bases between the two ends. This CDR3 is CASSLGQTEKLFF. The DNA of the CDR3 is TGTGCCAGCAGCTTGGGACAGACTGAAAAACTGTTTTTT.

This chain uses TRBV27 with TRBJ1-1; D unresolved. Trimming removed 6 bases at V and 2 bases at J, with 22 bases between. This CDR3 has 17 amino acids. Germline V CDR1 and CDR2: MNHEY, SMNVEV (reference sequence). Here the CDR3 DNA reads TGTGCCAGCAGCCCAAAAGCACCTAGATTCACAAACACTGAAGCTTTCTTT. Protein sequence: CASSPKAPRFTNTEAFF.

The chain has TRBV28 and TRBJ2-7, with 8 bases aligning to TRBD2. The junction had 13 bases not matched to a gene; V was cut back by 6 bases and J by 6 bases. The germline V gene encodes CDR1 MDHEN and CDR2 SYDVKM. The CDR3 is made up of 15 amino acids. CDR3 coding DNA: TGTGCCAGCAGCCTCATTTACGACGGGAGGGGCGAGCAGTACTTC. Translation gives CASSLIYDGRGEQYF.

In DNA form, the CDR3 reads TGTGCCACCAGGGAGCACGCTTCGGTGACCGGGGAGCTGTTTTTT. It codes for CATREHASVTGELFF. J is TRBJ2-2 and V is TRBV24-1; no clear D gene. CDR1 is KGHDR, CDR2 SFDVKD, per germline. The CDR3 extends over 15 amino acids. V lost 7 bases to trimming and J lost 5 bases, with 16 bases between them.

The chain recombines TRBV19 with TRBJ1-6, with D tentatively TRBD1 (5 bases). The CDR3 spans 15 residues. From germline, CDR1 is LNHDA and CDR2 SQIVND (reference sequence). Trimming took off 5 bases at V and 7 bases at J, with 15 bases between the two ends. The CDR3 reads CASSARVRTNSPLHF. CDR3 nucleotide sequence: TGTGCCAGTAGTGCTCGAGTACGGACAAATTCACCCCTCCACTTT.

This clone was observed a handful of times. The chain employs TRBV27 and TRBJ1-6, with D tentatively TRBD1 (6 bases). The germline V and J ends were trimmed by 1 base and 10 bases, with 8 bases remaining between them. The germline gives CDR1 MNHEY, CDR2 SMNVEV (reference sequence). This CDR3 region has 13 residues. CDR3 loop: CASSLYDRSPLHF. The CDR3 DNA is TGTGCCAGCAGTTTATACGACAGGTCACCCCTCCACTTT.